Listed here are 17 T cell receptor beta chains from one sample, sequenced in a study of regulatory T cells in long-lasting Graves disease. Combining iRepertoire HTBI primers with Arm-PCR of CDR3 regions, the authors built TCR beta libraries. TCRdb reprocessed the multiplex PCR reads with MiXCR, giving one entry per CDR3 protein. Of around 400,000 distinct CDR3 sequences in the sample, around 20% were seen once. Time point specified: persistent/refractory GD, antithyroid drugs over 5 years with positive TRAb. There was RNA extracted from PBMCs, and the TCR library was made from it. The specimen comprised peripheral blood mononuclear cells (PBMCs), sampled when the disease was refractory, from a patient treated with antithyroid drugs. These receptors were taken from a female donor with Graves disease.

This clonotype has just a few counts. This chain connects TRBV6-1 to TRBJ1-1, with 10 bases identical to TRBD1. This CDR3 spans 19 amino acids. Trimming at V came to 5 bases and at J to 3 bases, leaving 18 bases not matched to a gene. Germline CDR1 is MNHNS and CDR2 is SASEGT. The CDR3 DNA reads as TGTGCCAGCAGTACGACGGACAGGGGGAAGGAGGGAGTCGACACTGAAGCTTTCTTT. It codes for CASSTTDRGKEGVDTEAFF.

The V gene is TRBV5-1, the J gene TRBJ2-3; 10 positions agree with TRBD2. V lost 0 bases and J lost 3; bases outside the gene matches: 1. The CDR3 runs 15 residues. Germline V gives CDR1 SGHRS, CDR2 YFSETQ. This chain's CDR3 is CASSLELAGTDTQYF. DNA of the CDR3: TGCGCCAGCAGCTTGGAACTAGCGGGAACAGATACGCAGTATTTT. The variable domain in full, with the rest retrieved from reference TRBV5-1 and TRBJ2-3, is KAGVTQTPRYLIKTRGQQVTLSCSPISGHRSVSWYQQTPGQGLQFLFEYFSETQRNKGNFPGRFSGRQFSNSRSEMNVSTLELGDSALYLCASSLELAGTDTQYFGPGTRLTVL.

This clonotype was seen more than once but under ten times. This is likely an artifact of a read error, given a far larger clone one base away. The rearrangement links TRBV7-2 to TRBJ2-7; D perhaps matches TRBD1 (5 bases). The CDR3 runs 16 residues. Germline assignment: CDR1 SGHTA and CDR2 FQGNSA. The V end was cut by 2 bases, the J end by 7 bases, with 21 bases between. For the CDR3, the DNA is TGTGCCAGCAGCTTAAGACAGAAGGGGAATAGCAATGAGCAGTACTTC. Its translation: CASSLRQKGNSNEQYF.

For the CDR3, the DNA is TGTGCCAGCAGTTTAGCCGAGCGGGAAAAGCAGTTCTTC. Translating gives CASSLAEREKQFF. The V and J genes are TRBV12-3 or TRBV12-4 and TRBJ2-1, with 7 nucleotides matching TRBD2. The CDR3 runs 13 residues. V was clipped by 0 bases and J by 11 bases; unmatched bases: 4.

This clonotype was detected only a few times. The V and J genes are TRBV25-1 and TRBJ1-1, with D perhaps matching TRBD1 (6 bases). The germline CDR1 and CDR2 sequences are MGHDK and SYGVNS. The ends were cut back, 3 bases at V and 6 bases at J, with 11 bases in the middle. CDR3 size: 13 residues. CDR3 sequence: CASSDQGTAEAFF. In DNA form, the CDR3 reads TGTGCCAGCAGTGATCAGGGGACCGCTGAAGCTTTCTTT.

There are many counts of this clonotype. The chain recombines TRBV29-1 with TRBJ2-7; 7 nucleotides agree with TRBD2. CDR3 length: 13 residues. The V and J ends lost 5 bases and 5 bases, in that order; junction bases with no gene match: 9. Germline-derived CDR1 and CDR2 are SQVTM and ANQGSEA. The CDR3 spells CSVFTGGRNEQYF. DNA for the CDR3: TGCAGCGTTTTTACCGGCGGGAGAAACGAGCAGTACTTC.

V gene TRBV3-1 combines with J gene TRBJ2-6, with D uncertain. The CDR3 has 14 amino acids. The germline V gene encodes CDR1 LGHDT and CDR2 YNNKEL (reference sequence). The V gene lost 5 bases and the J gene lost 2 bases, with 7 bases spanning the gap. The CDR3 bases are TGTGCCAGCAGCAGGAAAGCTGGGGCCAACGTCCTGACTTTC. This encodes CASSRKAGANVLTF.

The CDR3 loop reads CSVAPPEVEETQYF. For the CDR3, the DNA is TGCAGCGTAGCCCCTCCAGAGGTTGAGGAGACCCAGTACTTC. The chain couples TRBV29-1 to TRBJ2-5; D is unresolved. The CDR3 loop spans 14 amino acids. The germline gives CDR1 SQVTM, CDR2 ANQGSEA. V lost 6 bases to trimming and J lost 5 bases, with 19 bases between them.

The chain carries TRBV5-1 and TRBJ2-7, with TRBD1 identical over 9 bases. The germline CDR1 and CDR2 sequences are SGHRS and YFSETQ. This CDR3 region has 15 residues. The trim removed 0 bases at V and 4 bases at J, leaving 5 bases unmatched. The CDR3 nucleotides read TGCGCCAGCAGCTTGGGTGGGACAGGGATATACGAGCAGTACTTC. As protein: CASSLGGTGIYEQYF. The full variable domain, its missing parts supplied by reference TRBV5-1 and TRBJ2-7, is KAGVTQTPRYLIKTRGQQVTLSCSPISGHRSVSWYQQTPGQGLQFLFEYFSETQRNKGNFPGRFSGRQFSNSRSEMNVSTLELGDSALYLCASSLGGTGIYEQYFGPGTRLTVT.

This clonotype has ten or more counts. This sequence joins TRBV28 and TRBJ1-1, with D unclear. The germline V gene encodes CDR1 MDHEN and CDR2 SYDVKM. V was trimmed by 3 bases and J by 1 base, leaving 9 bases between them. The CDR3 loop spans 14 amino acids. In DNA, the CDR3 is TGTGCCAGCAGTTTTCGACACGGGAACACTGAAGCTTTCTTT. It codes for CASSFRHGNTEAFF. Using reference TRBV28 and TRBJ1-1 for the parts outside the CDR3, the full variable domain is DVKVTQSSRYLVKRTGEKVFLECVQDMDHENMFWYRQDPGLGLRLIYFSYDVKMKEKGDIPEGYSVSREKKERFSLILESASTNQTSMYLCASSFRHGNTEAFFGQGTRLTVV.

The genes are TRBV19 and TRBJ1-2, with D hard to call. Germline V lookup: CDR1 LNHDA, CDR2 SQIVND (reference sequence). V lost 3 bases to trimming and J lost 4 bases, with 12 bases between them. This CDR3 has 14 residues. The CDR3 DNA reads as TGTGCCAGTAGTATCCGGCAGCCAATCTATGGCTACACCTTC. Amino acids: CASSIRQPIYGYTF.

The rearrangement uses TRBV30 and TRBJ2-4; TRBD1 agrees at 7 bases. Germline lookup yields CDR1 GTSNPN and CDR2 SVGIG (reference sequence). The CDR3 runs 15 residues. The trim removed 1 base at V and 8 bases at J, leaving 11 bases unmatched. The CDR3 nucleotides read TGTGCCTGGAGTGCGGGGCCAGGGGGTATGGACATTCAGTACTTC. Translation: CAWSAGPGGMDIQYF. Variable domain in full (rest from reference TRBV30 and TRBJ2-4): SQTIHQWPATLVQPVGSPLSLECTVEGTSNPNLYWYRQAAGRGLQLLFYSVGIGQISSEVPQNLSASRPQDRQFILSSKKLLLSDSGFYLCAWSAGPGGMDIQYFGAGTRLSVL.

The CDR3 spells CASSIFGTGGQPQHF. The CDR3 DNA sequence: TGTGCCAGTAGTATATTTGGGACAGGGGGTCAGCCCCAGCATTTT. V and J are TRBV19 and TRBJ1-5; 11 bases are a match to TRBD1. V lost 2 bases, J lost 6 bases, and 3 bases stayed unmatched. The germline V gene has CDR1 LNHDA and CDR2 SQIVND (reference sequence). The CDR3 is made up of 15 amino acids. Drawing the rest from reference TRBV19 and TRBJ1-5, the complete variable domain is DGGITQSPKYLFRKEGQNVTLSCEQNLNHDAMYWYRQDPGQGLRLIYYSQIVNDFQKGDIAEGYSVSREKKESFPLTVTSAQKNPTAFYLCASSIFGTGGQPQHFGDGTRLSIL.

There are many counts of this clonotype. One end of the junction varies from germline; a read error may be responsible. This CDR3 reads CASSSGQVTYEQYF. CDR3 in DNA: TGCGCCAGCAGCTCGGGACAGGTCACCTACGAGCAGTACTTC. V gene TRBV2 combines with J gene TRBJ2-7, with TRBD1 matching 8 bases. This CDR3 is 14 amino acids long. Germline V CDR1 and CDR2: SNHLY, FYNNEI.

In DNA form, the CDR3 reads TGCGCCAGCAGTTGGGACGGGGATAGCAATCAGCCCCAGCATTTT. Its translation: CASSWDGDSNQPQHF. The chain employs TRBV5-1 and TRBJ1-5, with D possibly being TRBD1 (5 bases). CDR3 length equals 15 residues. V was trimmed by 5 bases and J by 0 bases, leaving 12 bases between them. Germline V gives CDR1 SGHRS, CDR2 YFSETQ.

This clonotype was detected many times. The genes are TRBV2 and TRBJ1-1; D might be TRBD1 (6 bases). The CDR3 spans 14 residues. Germline CDR1 SNHLY, CDR2 FYNNEI. V lost 8 bases and J 3 bases, leaving 16 bases between the germline ends. The CDR3 spells CASSQGNGYTEAFF. In DNA, the CDR3 is TGTGCCAGCTCTCAGGGGAATGGTTACACTGAAGCTTTCTTT.

This clonotype appeared a few times. The CDR3 DNA reads as TGTGCCAGCGTGGGACAGGGAATTGAGAACACTGAAGCTTTCTTT. Its protein is CASVGQGIENTEAFF. The genes are TRBV19 and TRBJ1-1; 9 nucleotides agree with TRBD1. CDR3 length: 15 amino acids. Unmatched junction bases numbered 9, after V lost 9 bases and J lost 1 base. The germline V gene has CDR1 LNHDA and CDR2 SQIVND (reference sequence).